A single sample gave rise to the 23 T cell receptor beta chains below, sequenced in a study of blood T cell repertoires in COVID-19. The method was immunoSEQ multiplex PCR; TCRdb's version includes in-frame clones alone and lacks a portion of them. This sample has roughly 150,000 clones, with more than 75% found just once. Specimen: peripheral blood. Every receptor here comes from a man aged 50 to 59 who had recovered from COVID-19.

This clone was seen once. The rearrangement joins TRBV6-5 to TRBJ2-1, with TRBD2 matching 10 bases. V trimming: 5 bases; J trimming: 4 bases; junction bases outside the gene matches: 5. This CDR3 is built from 15 residues. Germline V gene lookup returns CDR1 MNHEY and CDR2 SVGAGI. For the CDR3, the DNA is TGTGCCAGCAGTAAGACTAGCGGGCCATACAATGAGCAGTTCTTC. It translates to CASSKTSGPYNEQFF.

This clone was seen only once. The J gene is TRBJ2-3, the V gene TRBV15, with 7 bases matching TRBD2. The trim removed 5 bases at V and 4 bases at J, leaving 12 bases unmatched. The CDR3 is 16 residues long. Germline CDR1 LNHNV, CDR2 YYDKDF (reference sequence). CDR3 bases: TGTGCCACCAGCCCTGGACGTGTGGGGGGGGCAGATACGCAGTATTTT. Its translation is CATSPGRVGGADTQYF.

CDR3 sequence reads: CASSLGGFTDTQYF. The CDR3 DNA is TGTGCCAGCAGTTTAGGAGGGTTTACAGATACGCAGTATTTT. The chain uses TRBV27 and TRBJ2-3; TRBD2 might be the D (6 bases). Looked up from germline, CDR1 is MNHEY and CDR2 is SMNVEV (reference sequence). The CDR3 has 14 amino acids. V was clipped by 2 bases and J by 3 bases, with 9 bases between them.

The V call is TRBV27, the J call TRBJ1-2, with 8 positions matching TRBD1. The CDR3 totals 18 residues. CDR1 and CDR2 (germline): MNHEY, SMNVEV (reference sequence). Trimming removed 4 bases from V and 4 bases from J; junction bases left unmatched: 17. The CDR3 nucleotides are TGTGCCAGCAGTTCCTCCGGGACAGGAGCGCCCGTCCGCTATGGCTACACCTTC. Protein: CASSSSGTGAPVRYGYTF.

A remark on this clone: A much more abundant neighbour one base away suggests this may be a read error. V and J are TRBV6-2 or TRBV6-3 and TRBJ2-7; 8 bases map to TRBD1. Germline lookup yields CDR1 MNHEY and CDR2 SVGEGT. Trimming removed 5 bases from V and 1 base from J; junction bases left unmatched: 1. The CDR3 is 13 residues long. The CDR3 loop is CASSRDRSYEQYF. The CDR3 DNA reads TGTGCCAGCAGTCGGGACAGGTCCTACGAGCAGTACTTC.

This clone was recorded once. The chain uses TRBV19 and TRBJ2-6, with 7 positions matching TRBD2. The CDR3 is 16 amino acids. The germline V gene encodes CDR1 LNHDA and CDR2 SQIVND (reference sequence). Trimming cost V 0 bases and J 4 bases; bases outside gene matches: 3. CDR3 in amino acids: CASSIEGGTGANVLTF. The CDR3 region has the DNA TGTGCCAGTAGTATAGAGGGAGGGACGGGGGCCAACGTCCTGACTTTC.

This chain joins TRBV7-2 and TRBJ1-1, with D uncertain. This CDR3 region has 18 residues. The germline CDR1 and CDR2 sequences are SGHTA and FQGNSA. The V gene lost 1 base and the J gene lost 3 bases, with 21 bases spanning the gap. The CDR3 coding sequence is TGTGCCAGCAGCTTAGGAGTTCGGCGGAAAGGCAACGACACTGAAGCTTTCTTT. Protein product: CASSLGVRRKGNDTEAFF.

V and J are TRBV18 and TRBJ1-2; weak D call: TRBD1 (5 bases). The CDR3 consists of 13 residues. Germline lookup yields CDR1 KGHSH and CDR2 LQKENI. Trimming pared 2 bases from V and 7 bases from J, leaving 11 bases between. As DNA, the CDR3 is TGTGCCAGCTCACCAGAGGCGGGGGTTGGCTACACCTTC. The encoded protein is CASSPEAGVGYTF. Full variable domain (outside the CDR3, taken from reference TRBV18 and TRBJ1-2): NAGVMQNPRHLVRRRGQEARLRCSPMKGHSHVYWYRQLPEEGLKFMVYLQKENIIDESGMPKERFSAEFPKEGPSILRIQQVVRGDSAAYFCASSPEAGVGYTFGSGTRLTVV.

This chain joins TRBV19 and TRBJ1-1; TRBD1 might be the D (6 bases). The CDR3 totals 15 residues. Germline CDR1 reads LNHDA; CDR2 reads SQIVND (reference sequence). V lost 5 bases, J lost 3 bases, and 16 bases lay in between. Here the CDR3 DNA reads TGTGCCAGTAGTGAAACCGGGACACTTCACACTGAAGCTTTCTTT. Translation: CASSETGTLHTEAFF.

This chain links TRBV4-2 with TRBJ2-3; TRBD2 is a possible D gene (5 bases). Trimming pared 0 bases from V and 2 bases from J, leaving 12 bases between. Germline CDR1 and CDR2: LGHNA and YNFKEQ. The CDR3 covers 16 residues. The CDR3 coding sequence is TGTGCCAGCAGCCAAGACTTCGGGGTTTCCACAGATACGCAGTATTTT. This translates into CASSQDFGVSTDTQYF.

J is TRBJ1-1 and V is TRBV30; TRBD1 might be the D (5 bases). Per the germline V gene, CDR1 is GTSNPN and CDR2 is SVGIG (reference sequence). V was trimmed by 4 bases and J by 1 base, leaving 19 bases between them. CDR3 size: 16 residues. For the CDR3, the DNA is TGTGCCTGGACCCCTGGGGGGGTAGGGAGGAACACTGAAGCTTTCTTT. Its protein is CAWTPGGVGRNTEAFF.

This chain uses TRBV10-3 with TRBJ2-7; a possible D gene is TRBD1 (6 bases). The ends were cut back, 3 bases at V and 6 bases at J, with 12 bases in the middle. This CDR3 region has 13 residues. Germline V lookup: CDR1 ENHRY, CDR2 SYGVKD. The CDR3 nucleotides are TGTGCCATCAGTGACGGCACAGGGTTCGAGCAGTACTTC. It specifies CAISDGTGFEQYF.

This clone was observed a few times. The V call is TRBV27, the J call TRBJ2-2, with 11 bases fitting TRBD1. V lost 1 base and J lost 6; bases outside the gene matches: 7. There are 17 residues in the CDR3. Germline V gene sequence: CDR1 MNHEY, CDR2 SMNVEV (reference sequence). CDR3 protein: CASSLLGQGGLAGELFF. Here the CDR3 DNA reads TGTGCCAGCAGTTTATTGGGACAGGGGGGCCTGGCCGGGGAGCTGTTTTTT.

The V call is TRBV5-4, the J call TRBJ1-1, with 7 nucleotides matching TRBD1. V lost 1 base to trimming and J lost 10 bases; unmatched junction nucleotides: 4. The CDR3 runs to 12 residues. CDR1 is SGHNT and CDR2 is YYREEE in the germline V gene (reference sequence). The CDR3 DNA follows: TGTGCCAGCAGCTTGCAGGCAGGGGGAGCTTTCTTT. This translates into CASSLQAGGAFF.

The V and J genes are TRBV7-9 and TRBJ2-7; D may be TRBD2 (6 bases). V lost 0 bases, J lost 5 bases, and 8 bases lay in between. The length of the CDR3 is 13 residues. Germline-derived CDR1 and CDR2 are SEHNR and FQNEAQ (reference sequence). DNA for the CDR3: TGTGCCAGCAGCTTAGCGGGGGGAGACGAGCAGTACTTC. It yields the protein CASSLAGGDEQYF.

The chain carries TRBV12-3 or TRBV12-4 and TRBJ1-2; possibly TRBD1 for D (6 bases). The CDR3 totals 12 residues. The ends were cut back, 8 bases at V and 5 bases at J, with 12 bases in the middle. In nucleotides, the CDR3 is TGTGCCAGCTCCCGGACAGCATATGGCTACACCTTC. It encodes CASSRTAYGYTF.

The rearrangement joins TRBV3-1 (or the pseudogene TRBV3-2) to TRBJ2-7; 11 bases map to TRBD2. There are 15 residues in the CDR3. V dropped 3 bases and J dropped 6; count of bases not matched to a gene: 7. The germline V gene has CDR1 LGHDT and CDR2 YNNKEL (reference sequence). The DNA of the CDR3 is TGTGCCAGCAGCCAGGATAGCGGGAGGGGGACCGAGCAGTACTTC. Translation gives CASSQDSGRGTEQYF.

The V gene is TRBV6-2 or TRBV6-3, the J gene TRBJ2-7; 12 bases match TRBD2. This CDR3 is built from 14 residues. J was trimmed by 5 bases and V by 4 bases; bases with no gene match: 3. Germline CDR1 reads MNHEY; CDR2 reads SVGEGT. The CDR3 DNA reads TGTGCCAGCAGTTCGACTAGCGGGAGAAACGAGCAGTACTTC. Encoded protein: CASSSTSGRNEQYF.

This sequence joins TRBV27 and TRBJ2-2, with TRBD1 matching 7 bases. The length of the CDR3 is 15 residues. The germline gives CDR1 MNHEY, CDR2 SMNVEV (reference sequence). V lost 2 bases to trimming and J lost 5 bases; unmatched junction nucleotides: 5. CDR3 residues: CASSLKGGGTGELFF. The CDR3 nucleotides read TGTGCCAGCAGTTTAAAAGGGGGCGGGACCGGGGAGCTGTTTTTT.

The table lists this clone with a few counts. The V and J genes are TRBV11-2 and TRBJ1-5; 11 bases match TRBD1. V shed 4 bases, J shed 1 base, and the junction held 3 bases outside the gene matches. The germline gives CDR1 SGHAT, CDR2 FQNNGV. The CDR3 is 16 residues long. The CDR3 sequence is CASSYGTGGSNQPQHF. The CDR3 DNA follows: TGTGCCAGCAGCTACGGGACAGGGGGAAGCAATCAGCCCCAGCATTTT.

The chain is built from TRBV4-1 and TRBJ1-4; maybe TRBD1 (5 bases). This CDR3 has 14 amino acids. V was clipped by 4 bases and J by 5 bases, with 11 bases between them. The germline V gene has CDR1 MGHRA and CDR2 YSYEKL. The CDR3 loop is CASSLGHVNEKLFF. CDR3 bases: TGCGCCAGCAGCCTCGGACATGTAAATGAAAAACTGTTTTTT.

V and J are TRBV28 and TRBJ1-1, with D uncertain. This CDR3 spans 14 amino acids. Germline CDR1 MDHEN, CDR2 SYDVKM. V lost 5 bases, J lost 1 base, and 11 bases lay in between. The CDR3: CASSERHPNTEAFF. The CDR3 DNA follows: TGTGCCAGCAGTGAAAGACATCCGAACACTGAAGCTTTCTTT. Using reference TRBV28 and TRBJ1-1 for the parts outside the CDR3, the full variable domain is DVKVTQSSRYLVKRTGEKVFLECVQDMDHENMFWYRQDPGLGLRLIYFSYDVKMKEKGDIPEGYSVSREKKERFSLILESASTNQTSMYLCASSERHPNTEAFFGQGTRLTVV.

This chain connects TRBV7-3 to TRBJ1-2, with no clear D. Germline V gene sequence: CDR1 SGHTA, CDR2 FQGTGA. This CDR3 has 13 amino acids. Trimming stripped 5 bases from V and 3 bases from J, with 10 bases between. CDR3 loop: CASSQEGYYGYTF. In nucleotides, the CDR3 is TGTGCCAGCAGCCAAGAGGGATACTATGGCTACACCTTC.